This entry concerns a single TCR beta chain. Its antigen is not known. The V end was cut by 6 bases, the J end by 7 bases, with 10 bases between. The CDR3 totals 12 residues. Germline lookup yields CDR1 MGHDK and CDR2 SYGVNS. This specimen comes from a study of shared clonotypes between healthy human individuals. Regarding the study as a whole: Naive subsets generally exceeded memory subsets in estimated richness.

Sequenced by immunoSEQ multiplex PCR; TCRdb stores in-frame clones only, minus some. The sample has 300,000 to 400,000 clones, around nine tenths seen once; the top ten hold roughly 16%. The TCR sequence derives from a man between 18 and 35 years old in good health. Sequencing was done on a sample of memory CD8+ T cells sorted from blood. As to subset: CD45RO+ cells pooled with CCR7-negative TemRA cells. The chain links TRBV25-1 to TRBJ2-1; a possible D gene is TRBD2 (5 bases). This CDR3 is CASRGAWNEQFF. The CDR3 region has the DNA TGTGCCAGCAGGGGAGCGTGGAATGAGCAGTTCTTC.